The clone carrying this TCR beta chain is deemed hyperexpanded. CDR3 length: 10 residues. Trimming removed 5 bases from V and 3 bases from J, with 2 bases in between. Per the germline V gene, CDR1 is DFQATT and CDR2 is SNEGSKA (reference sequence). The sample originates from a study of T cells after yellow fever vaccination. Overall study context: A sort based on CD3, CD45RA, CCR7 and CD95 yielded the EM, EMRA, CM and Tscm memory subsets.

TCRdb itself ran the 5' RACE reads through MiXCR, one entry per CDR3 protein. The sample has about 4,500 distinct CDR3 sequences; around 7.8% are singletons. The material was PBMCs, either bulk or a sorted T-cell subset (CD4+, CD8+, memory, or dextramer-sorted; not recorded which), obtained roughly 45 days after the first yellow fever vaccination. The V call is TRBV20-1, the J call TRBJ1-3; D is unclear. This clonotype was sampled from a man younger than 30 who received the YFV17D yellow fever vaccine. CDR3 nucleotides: TGCAGTGCTCGTGGAAACACCATATATTTT. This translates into CSARGNTIYF.